The rows below give T cell receptor beta chains drawn from one sample of a study of cytomegalovirus exposure and HLA in healthy donors. Profiled with immunoSEQ multiplex PCR; TCRdb holds only in-frame clones, not every one. Of about 130,000 clones listed, about four fifths are singletons. The specimen sequenced was PBMCs. These receptor sequences come from a human donor in good health. Both conserved end residues are part of each CDR3. The D gene is left open where the match is weak. Some rows mark clone size as missing; the rest say once, few, many or name a class of expanded clone.

abundance | d_gene | j_gene | len | v_gene | CDR3nt | CDR3aa
once | NA | TRBJ2-3 | 15 | TRBV10-3 | TGTGCCATCAGTGATAGGCGGATACTCACAGATACGCAGTATTTT | CAISDRRILTDTQYF
NA | TRBD2 | TRBJ2-1 | 15 | TRBV7-2 | TGTGCCAGCAGCTTGGAGGGACTAGCGTCCAATGAGCAGTTCTTC | CASSLEGLASNEQFF
few | TRBD2 | TRBJ2-7 | 13 | TRBV2 | TGTGCCAGCACCACTAGCGGACCCTACGAGCAGTACTTC | CASTTSGPYEQYF
NA | TRBD1 | TRBJ1-2 | 14 | TRBV11-1 | TGTGCCAGCAGCTCTAGGCGGGACAGCGATGGCTACACCTTC | CASSSRRDSDGYTF
NA | TRBD2 | TRBJ2-5 | 17 | TRBV13 | TGTGCCAGCAGCCTACTAAACTCTTGGACTAGCGGAGAGACCCAGTACTTC | CASSLLNSWTSGETQYF
few | NA | TRBJ1-4 | 16 | TRBV21-1 | TGTGCCAGCAGCAAAGGTTGTAGAGAGAACCATGAAAAACTGTTTTTT | CASSKGCRENHEKLFF
NA | NA | TRBJ2-1 | 15 | TRBV5-6 | TGTGCCAGCAGCTCCCCAGGGTACTCCTACAATGAGCAGTTCTTC | CASSSPGYSYNEQFF
NA | TRBD1 | TRBJ1-1 | 15 | TRBV28 | TGTGCCAGCAGTTTATACCCACGAGGACAGGGGAGAGCTTTCTTT | CASSLYPRGQGRAFF
NA | TRBD1 | TRBJ2-3 | 17 | TRBV7-9 | TGTTCCAGCCGGAAGCCAGGGGGTTCCACGGGGACAGATACGCAGTATTTT | CSSRKPGGSTGTDTQYF
NA | NA | TRBJ2-3 | 14 | TRBV5-1 | TGCGCCAGCAGCCCCCGGGTCGCGTTCGATACGCAGTATTTT | CASSPRVAFDTQYF
NA | NA | TRBJ1-5 | 13 | TRBV27 | TGTGCCAGCAGCAGCAGGGTAGGGCAGCCCCAGCATTTT | CASSSRVGQPQHF
NA | NA | TRBJ1-3 | 15 | TRBV4-1 | TGTGCCAGCAGCCAAGCTAATACAGGGGGAAACACCATATATTTT | CASSQANTGGNTIYF
NA | TRBD2 | TRBJ2-1 | 15 | TRBV6-5 | TGTGCCAGCAGTTACGGGGAGACGATCCGGGGGGGACAGTTCTTC | CASSYGETIRGGQFF
NA | TRBD2 | TRBJ2-1 | 16 | TRBV13 | TGTGCCAGCAGCTCAAAGACTAGCGGGGGGTTTAATGAGCAGTTCTTC | CASSSKTSGGFNEQFF
NA | TRBD2 | TRBJ2-5 | 14 | TRBV28 | TGTGCCAGCAGTTTTTTGACTAGCCGTGAGACCCAGTACTTC | CASSFLTSRETQYF
once | TRBD1 | TRBJ1-1 | 15 | TRBV27 | TGTGCCAGCAGTTTCTTCGGGACAGGGGGCACTGAAGCTTTCTTT | CASSFFGTGGTEAFF
NA | TRBD1 | TRBJ1-6 | 18 | TRBV5-6 | TGTGCCAGCAGCCTAGGACAGGGGGTTTGGTCCTATAATTCACCCCTCCACTTT | CASSLGQGVWSYNSPLHF
NA | NA | TRBJ1-2 | 15 | TRBV10-3 | TGTGCCATCAGTGAGTCGATTTCGAGCCTCTATGGCTACACCTTC | CAISESISSLYGYTF
NA | TRBD1 | TRBJ2-7 | 15 | TRBV7-2 | TGTGCCAGCAGCTATACGGGACAGAATTCCTACGAGCAGTACTTC | CASSYTGQNSYEQYF
NA | NA | TRBJ1-1 | 14 | TRBV5-1 | TGCGCCAGCAGCACGGACGGGGGGGACACTGAAGCTTTCTTT | CASSTDGGDTEAFF
NA | NA | TRBJ1-1 | 15 | TRBV6-5 | TGTGCCAGCAGTTACTCCCGCGGGATGAACACTGAAGCTTTCTTT | CASSYSRGMNTEAFF
NA | NA | TRBJ2-3 | 12 | TRBV18 | TGTGCCAGCTCACCACCGGGAGCCACGCAGTATTTT | CASSPPGATQYF
NA | TRBD2 | TRBJ2-1 | 14 | TRBV6-5 | TGTGCCAGCAGTGAACTAGCGGGGGGCAATGAGCAGTTCTTC | CASSELAGGNEQFF
NA | NA | TRBJ1-4 | 16 | TRBV7-8 | TGTGCCAGCGGGGTACAGGACGTGACAACTAATGAAAAACTGTTTTTT | CASGVQDVTTNEKLFF
NA | NA | TRBJ1-1 | 14 | TRBV13 | TGTGCCAGCAGCTCGCATTTAAGGGGATTCGAAGCTTTCTTT | CASSSHLRGFEAFF
few | NA | TRBJ1-5 | 13 | TRBV6-1 | TGTGCCAGCAGTGATTCAGGGGATCAGCCCCAGCATTTT | CASSDSGDQPQHF
NA | TRBD2 | TRBJ2-7 | 16 | TRBV7-9 | TGTGCCAGCAGAGGGGTCCCGGCGGGGGGGCCCTACGAGCAGTACTTC | CASRGVPAGGPYEQYF
NA | NA | TRBJ1-2 | 16 | TRBV19 | TGTGCCAGTAGTATAGATATCACAGATGCTAACTATGGCTACACCTTC | CASSIDITDANYGYTF
NA | NA | TRBJ1-2 | 13 | TRBV25-1 | TGTGCCAGCAGTGAAGGCAGGGACTATGGCTGCACCTTC | CASSEGRDYGCTF
NA | NA | TRBJ1-2 | 13 | TRBV16 | TGTGCCAGCAGCCAGCGCGAGGTTTATGGCTACACCTTC | CASSQREVYGYTF
once | TRBD1 | TRBJ1-1 | 21 | TRBV5-1 | TGCGCCAGCAGCTACGAGCCGGGACAGACTAAAAAACTGAGAACACTGAAGCAGGATTTCTTT | CASSYEPGQTKKLRTLKQDFF
NA | TRBD1 | TRBJ2-2 | 15 | TRBV7-6 | TGTGCCAGCAGCCAAGGGGGCCAGAGCACCGGGGAGCTGTTTTTT | CASSQGGQSTGELFF
NA | NA | TRBJ2-7 | 13 | TRBV6-5 | TGTGCCAGCAGTTACCCCGGTTCCTACGAGCAGTACTTC | CASSYPGSYEQYF
NA | TRBD2 | TRBJ2-7 | 15 | TRBV5-1 | TGCGCCAGCAGCTGGACGACTAGCGGGGGGGCCGAGCAGTACTTC | CASSWTTSGGAEQYF
NA | NA | TRBJ2-3 | 16 | TRBV5-1 | TGCGCCAGCAGCTCCTGGACAGTCCCTAGCACAGATACGCAGTATTTT | CASSSWTVPSTDTQYF
once | TRBD1 | TRBJ2-2 | 15 | TRBV7-9 | TGTGCCAGCAACACGGGACAGGCCTACACCGGGGAGCTGTTTTTT | CASNTGQAYTGELFF
once | TRBD2 | TRBJ2-3 | 14 | TRBV5-6 | TGTGCCAGCGGCTTAGCGGGGGACACAGATACGCAGTATTTT | CASGLAGDTDTQYF
NA | NA | TRBJ2-5 | 15 | TRBV13 | TGTGCCAGCAGGGGAAGCGGGCCCATCGCAGAGACCCAGTACTTC | CASRGSGPIAETQYF
NA | NA | TRBJ1-2 | 15 | TRBV27 | TGTGCCAGCAGTGGGCCTGGGGAGGGCTGGTATGGCTACACCTTC | CASSGPGEGWYGYTF
NA | NA | TRBJ1-6 | 14 | TRBV5-6 | TGTGCCAGCAGCTTCCGGGGGGAGAATTCACCCCTCCACTTT | CASSFRGENSPLHF
NA | NA | TRBJ1-2 | 14 | TRBV5-1 | TGCGCCAGCAGCCCACTCTCTGCGCCCGGGGGCTACACCTTC | CASSPLSAPGGYTF
NA | TRBD1 | TRBJ1-2 | 14 | TRBV6-5 | TGTGCCAGCAGCCGACAGGGGGCCGGGTATGGCTACACCTTC | CASSRQGAGYGYTF
NA | TRBD1 | TRBJ1-1 | 14 | TRBV7-9 | TGTGCCAGCAGCGAGACAGGGGGAGGTACTGAAGCTTTCTTT | CASSETGGGTEAFF
NA | NA | TRBJ1-2 | 17 | TRBV4-1 | TGCGCCAGCAGCCAAGATTTGGGTGCGGGGGAACGCGGTGGCTACACCTTC | CASSQDLGAGERGGYTF
few | TRBD1 | TRBJ1-1 | 12 | TRBV5-6 | TGTGCCAGCAGCACCGGGGACAGTGAAGCTTTCTTT | CASSTGDSEAFF